These 2 T cell receptor beta chains came from one sample sequenced in a study of identifying expanded T cells in peripheral blood. TCRdb keeps only in-frame clones here, not all; method: immunoSEQ multiplex PCR. The sample shows 50,000 to 75,000 clones, over 80% of them seen only once. Sequences were obtained from blood. These receptors were taken from a person aged 18 to 75 in good health.

The CDR3 nucleotides read TGTGCCACCAGCAGGGGGGGGGCGGGACCCTACGAGCAGTACTTC. This encodes CATSRGGAGPYEQYF. V gene TRBV15 combines with J gene TRBJ2-7; maybe TRBD2 (7 bases). Germline CDR1 is LNHNV and CDR2 is YYDKDF (reference sequence). The CDR3 runs to 15 residues. V lost 3 bases to trimming and J lost 2 bases, with 14 bases between them. The full variable domain, with the rest looked up from reference TRBV15 and TRBJ2-7, is DAMVIQNPRYQVTQFGKPVTLSCSQTLNHNVMYWYQQKSSQAPKLLFHYYDKDFNNEADTPDNFQSRRPNTSFCFLDIRSPGLGDTAMYLCATSRGGAGPYEQYFGPGTRLTVT.

This chain uses TRBV7-9 with TRBJ1-2, with unresolved D. The CDR3 consists of 13 residues. The V gene lost 5 bases and the J gene lost 2 bases, with 9 bases spanning the gap. Germline V gives CDR1 SEHNR, CDR2 FQNEAQ (reference sequence). The CDR3 here is CASSPRDNYGYTF. The CDR3 region has the DNA TGTGCCAGCAGCCCCAGAGACAACTATGGCTACACCTTC.